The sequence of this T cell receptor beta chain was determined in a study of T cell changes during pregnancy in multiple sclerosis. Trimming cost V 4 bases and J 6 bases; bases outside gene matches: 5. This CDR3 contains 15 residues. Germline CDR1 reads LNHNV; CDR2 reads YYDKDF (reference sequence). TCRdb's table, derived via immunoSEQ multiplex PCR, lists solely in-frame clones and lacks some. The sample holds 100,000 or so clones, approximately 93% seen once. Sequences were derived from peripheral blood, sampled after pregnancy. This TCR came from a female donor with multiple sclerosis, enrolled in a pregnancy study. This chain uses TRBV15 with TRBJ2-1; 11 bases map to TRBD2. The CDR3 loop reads CATSTHGTSGNEQFF. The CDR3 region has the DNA TGTGCCACCAGCACCCACGGGACTAGCGGCAATGAGCAGTTCTTC.